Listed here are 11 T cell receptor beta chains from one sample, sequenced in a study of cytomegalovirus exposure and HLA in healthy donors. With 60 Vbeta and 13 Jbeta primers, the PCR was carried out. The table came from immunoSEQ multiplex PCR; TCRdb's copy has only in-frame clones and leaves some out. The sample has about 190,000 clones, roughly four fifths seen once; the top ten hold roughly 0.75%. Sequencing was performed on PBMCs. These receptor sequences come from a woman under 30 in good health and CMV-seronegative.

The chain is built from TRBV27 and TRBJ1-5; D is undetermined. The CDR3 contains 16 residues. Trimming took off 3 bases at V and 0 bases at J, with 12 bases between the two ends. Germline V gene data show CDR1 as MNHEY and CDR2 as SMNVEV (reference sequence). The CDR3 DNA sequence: TGTGCCAGCAGTTTCCCGGCCGGAGATAGCAATCAGCCCCAGCATTTT. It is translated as CASSFPAGDSNQPQHF.

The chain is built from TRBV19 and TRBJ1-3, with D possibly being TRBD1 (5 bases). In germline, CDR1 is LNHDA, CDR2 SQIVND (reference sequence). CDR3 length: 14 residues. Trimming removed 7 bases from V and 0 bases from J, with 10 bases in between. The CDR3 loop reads CASTDSSSGNTIYF. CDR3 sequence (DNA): TGTGCCAGTACCGACAGCAGCTCTGGAAACACCATATATTTT. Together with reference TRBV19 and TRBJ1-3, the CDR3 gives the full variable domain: DGGITQSPKYLFRKEGQNVTLSCEQNLNHDAMYWYRQDPGQGLRLIYYSQIVNDFQKGDIAEGYSVSREKKESFPLTVTSAQKNPTAFYLCASTDSSSGNTIYFGEGSWLTVV.

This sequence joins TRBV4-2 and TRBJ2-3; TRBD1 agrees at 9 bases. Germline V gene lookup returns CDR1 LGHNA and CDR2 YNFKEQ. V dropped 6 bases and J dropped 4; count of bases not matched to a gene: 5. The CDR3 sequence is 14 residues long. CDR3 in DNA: TGTGCCAGCAGTCAAAACAGGGGGCCAGATACGCAGTATTTT. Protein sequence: CASSQNRGPDTQYF.

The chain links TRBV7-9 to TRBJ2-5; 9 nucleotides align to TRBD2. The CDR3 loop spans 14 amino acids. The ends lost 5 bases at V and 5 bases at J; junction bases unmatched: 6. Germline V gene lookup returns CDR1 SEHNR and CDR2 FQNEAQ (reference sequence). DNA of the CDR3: TGTGCCAGCAGCGCAGGACTAGCGATGGAGACCCAGTACTTC. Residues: CASSAGLAMETQYF. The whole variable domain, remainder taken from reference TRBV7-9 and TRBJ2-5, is DTGVSQNPRHKITKRGQNVTFRCDPISEHNRLYWYRQTLGQGPEFLTYFQNEAQLEKSRLLSDRFSAERPKGSFSTLEIQRTEQGDSAMYLCASSAGLAMETQYFGPGTRLLVL.

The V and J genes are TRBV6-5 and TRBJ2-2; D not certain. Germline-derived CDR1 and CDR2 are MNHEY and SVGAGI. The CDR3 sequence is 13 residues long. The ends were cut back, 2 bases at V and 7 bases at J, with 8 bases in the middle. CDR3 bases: TGTGCCAGCAGTTACACCTCGGGCGGGGAGCTGTTTTTT. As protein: CASSYTSGGELFF.

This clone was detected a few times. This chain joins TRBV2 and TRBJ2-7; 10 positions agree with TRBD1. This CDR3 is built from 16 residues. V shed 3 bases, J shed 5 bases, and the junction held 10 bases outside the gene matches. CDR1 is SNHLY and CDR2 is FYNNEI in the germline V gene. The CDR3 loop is CASSDGPGQGFHEQYF. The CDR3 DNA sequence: TGTGCCAGCAGTGATGGACCGGGACAGGGGTTCCACGAGCAGTACTTC.

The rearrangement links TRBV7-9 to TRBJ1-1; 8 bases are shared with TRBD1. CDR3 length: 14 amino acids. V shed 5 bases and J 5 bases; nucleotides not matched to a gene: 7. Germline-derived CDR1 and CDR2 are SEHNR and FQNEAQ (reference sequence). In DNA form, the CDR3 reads TGTGCCAGCAGCGTGACAGGGGTTCGTACTGAAGCTTTCTTT. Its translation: CASSVTGVRTEAFF.

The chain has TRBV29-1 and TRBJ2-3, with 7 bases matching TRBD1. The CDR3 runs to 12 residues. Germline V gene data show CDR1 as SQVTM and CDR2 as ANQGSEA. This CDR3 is CSGQEGTDTQYF. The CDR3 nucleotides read TGCAGTGGACAGGAGGGCACAGATACGCAGTATTTT.

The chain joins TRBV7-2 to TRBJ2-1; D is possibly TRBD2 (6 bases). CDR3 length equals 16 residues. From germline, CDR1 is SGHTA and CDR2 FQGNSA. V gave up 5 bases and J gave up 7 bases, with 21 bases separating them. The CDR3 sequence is CASSHLTGASGNEQFF. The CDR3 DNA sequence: TGTGCCAGCAGCCATTTAACGGGAGCATCTGGAAATGAGCAGTTCTTC.

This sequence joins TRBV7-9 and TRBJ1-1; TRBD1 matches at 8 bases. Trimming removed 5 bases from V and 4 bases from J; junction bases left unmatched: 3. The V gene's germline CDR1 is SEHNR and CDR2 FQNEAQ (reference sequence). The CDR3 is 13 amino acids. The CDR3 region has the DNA TGTGCCAGCAGCCCCACAGGGGGCACTGAAGCTTTCTTT. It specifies CASSPTGGTEAFF.

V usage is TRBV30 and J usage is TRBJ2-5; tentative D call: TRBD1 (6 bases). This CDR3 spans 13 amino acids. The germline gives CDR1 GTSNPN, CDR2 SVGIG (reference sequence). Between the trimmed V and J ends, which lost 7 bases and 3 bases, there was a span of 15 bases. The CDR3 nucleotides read TGTGCCTTTGACAGGCTCGAAAAAGAGACCCAGTACTTC. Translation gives CAFDRLEKETQYF.